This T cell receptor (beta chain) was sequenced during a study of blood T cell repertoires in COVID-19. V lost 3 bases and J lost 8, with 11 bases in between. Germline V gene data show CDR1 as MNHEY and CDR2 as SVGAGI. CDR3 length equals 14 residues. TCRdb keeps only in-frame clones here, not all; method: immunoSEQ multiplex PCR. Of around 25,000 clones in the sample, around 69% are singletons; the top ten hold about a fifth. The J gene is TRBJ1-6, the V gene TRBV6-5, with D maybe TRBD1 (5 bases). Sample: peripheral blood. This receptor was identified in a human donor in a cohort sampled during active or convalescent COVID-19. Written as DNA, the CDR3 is TGTGCCAGCAGTTATCGGGGGGGATATTCACCCCTCCACTTT. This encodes CASSYRGGYSPLHF.